Listed below are T cell receptor beta chains from one sample, sequenced in a study of blood T cell repertoires in COVID-19. Repertoires were generated with immunoSEQ multiplex PCR, while TCRdb's copy carries only in-frame clones and drops some. Of 65,000 to 80,000 clones listed, roughly 88% are singletons. Sequenced input: peripheral blood. Receptor source: a man between 50 and 59 years old with active COVID-19. Each CDR3 is given with its conserved first and last residue. A D gene is named only where the DNA matches it firmly. Only part of the rows carry a size: once, few, many, or a class if the clone is expanded.

v_gene	abundance	d_gene	j_gene	CDR3nt	CDR3aa
TRBV30	NA	NA	TRBJ1-2	TGTGCCTGGAGCGCGGCGGCGGGCTTATATGGCTACACCTTC	CAWSAAAGLYGYTF
TRBV7-2	NA	NA	TRBJ2-7	TGTGCCAGCAGCTTAGCGCAGTCGGTGTTACAGGGCCTCGACGAGCAGTACTTC	CASSLAQSVLQGLDEQYF
TRBV28	NA	TRBD1	TRBJ2-2	TGTGCCAGCAGGCGACGCGGGACAGGGAACACCGGGGAGCTGTTTTTT	CASRRRGTGNTGELFF
TRBV5-1	NA	NA	TRBJ2-2	TGCGCCAGCAACCCGGGACAGAACACCGGGGAGCTGTTTTTT	CASNPGQNTGELFF
TRBV5-1	NA	TRBD2	TRBJ2-1	TGCGCCAGCAGCTTGGGACTAGCGGGGGGAGGTGAGCAGTTCTTC	CASSLGLAGGGEQFF
TRBV5-4	NA	TRBD1	TRBJ2-7	TGTGCCAGCCGGGGACAGGGGTACGAGCAGTACTTC	CASRGQGYEQYF
TRBV7-3	NA	NA	TRBJ1-3	TGTGCCAGCAGCCCCCAATCAGGGATGGGAAACACCATATATTTT	CASSPQSGMGNTIYF
TRBV27	NA	TRBD2	TRBJ2-5	TGTGCCAGCAGTTTACTAGCGGGGGAGCAAGAGACCCAGTACTTC	CASSLLAGEQETQYF
TRBV9	NA	NA	TRBJ2-3	TGTGCCAGCAGCGTACAGGGTACAGATACGCAGTATTTT	CASSVQGTDTQYF
TRBV10-3	NA	TRBD1	TRBJ1-2	TGTGCCATCAGCAGCCCGTCCGGGACAGGGGGCTATGGCTACACCTTC	CAISSPSGTGGYGYTF
TRBV9	NA	TRBD2	TRBJ2-1	TGTGCCAGCAGCACCCGAGCGGGAGTAGGGTTCGATGAGCAGTTCTTC	CASSTRAGVGFDEQFF
TRBV7-9	NA	TRBD1	TRBJ1-3	TGTGCCAGCAGCTCGGGGACAGCCCTAACCATATATTTT	CASSSGTALTIYF
TRBV6-4	NA	TRBD1	TRBJ2-7	TGTGCCAGCAGTACCGGGACAGGGAACGAGCAGTACTTC	CASSTGTGNEQYF
TRBV24-1	few	TRBD1	TRBJ2-6	TGTGCCACCAGTGACCCCCTTCGGACAGGTATTTCTGGGGCCAACGTCCTGACTTTC	CATSDPLRTGISGANVLTF
TRBV7-3	once	TRBD2	TRBJ2-1	TGTGCCAGCAGCTTTGGACTAGCGGAAACCGAGCAGTTCTTC	CASSFGLAETEQFF
TRBV5-4	NA	TRBD1	TRBJ2-5	TGTGCCAGCAGCGGGGACAGGGGTAGGGAGACCCAGTACTTC	CASSGDRGRETQYF
TRBV9	NA	NA	TRBJ1-5	TGTGCCAGCAGCGCGACCGGGGGATCTAGCAATCAGCCCCAGCATTTT	CASSATGGSSNQPQHF
TRBV3-1/TRBV3-2	NA	NA	TRBJ2-2	TGTGCCAGCAGCCCACAGGTGAACACCGGGGAGCTGTTTTTT	CASSPQVNTGELFF
TRBV2	NA	TRBD1	TRBJ2-7	TGTGCCAGCAGATGGACAGGGGTCGGCGAGCAGTACTTC	CASRWTGVGEQYF